The 4 T cell receptor beta chains presented below share a single source sample, sequenced in a study of blood T cell repertoires in COVID-19. Profiled with immunoSEQ multiplex PCR; TCRdb holds only in-frame clones, not every one. The data hold tens of thousands of clones, with 79% observed a single time. Material: peripheral blood. These receptor sequences come from a man aged 60-69 years with acute or convalescent COVID-19.

This sequence joins TRBV5-4 and TRBJ2-5, with 11 bases matching TRBD2. V gave up 3 bases and J gave up 3 bases; unmatched junction bases: 4. The CDR3 is 15 residues long. Germline assignment: CDR1 SGHNT and CDR2 YYREEE (reference sequence). The CDR3 sequence is CASSSQGLAEETQYF. CDR3 bases: TGTGCCAGCAGCTCGCAGGGACTAGCGGAAGAGACCCAGTACTTC.

The rearrangement uses TRBV30 and TRBJ2-7; 7 bases are shared with TRBD1. The CDR3 is 13 residues long. CDR1 and CDR2 (germline): GTSNPN, SVGIG (reference sequence). The CDR3 loop is CATRKQGSDEQYF. DNA of the CDR3: TGTGCTACCCGGAAACAGGGGAGCGACGAGCAGTACTTC.

V usage is TRBV15 and J usage is TRBJ2-7, with D uncertain. The germline V gene has CDR1 LNHNV and CDR2 YYDKDF (reference sequence). Trimming removed 0 bases at V and 2 bases at J, with 14 bases between. The CDR3 is 16 residues long. This CDR3 is CATSRDSQLPTYEQYF. The CDR3 bases are TGTGCCACCAGCAGAGATTCACAGCTCCCCACCTACGAGCAGTACTTC.

The V and J genes are TRBV11-1 and TRBJ2-6, with a weak D call TRBD2 (5 bases). CDR3 length: 16 amino acids. Germline CDR1 SGHAT, CDR2 FQDESV (reference sequence). Trimming shortened V by 6 bases and J by 0 bases, and 12 bases separated the two germline ends. The chain's CDR3 is CASSWSGYSGANVLTF. CDR3 in DNA: TGTGCCAGCAGTTGGTCGGGATACTCTGGGGCCAACGTCCTGACTTTC.